This T cell receptor beta chain comes out of a study of blood T cell repertoires in COVID-19. Clones were sequenced by immunoSEQ multiplex PCR, and TCRdb holds only the in-frame ones, with some missing. The data contain some 250,000 clones, around nine tenths of them singletons. CDR1 and CDR2 (germline): DFQATT, SNEGSKA (reference sequence). The germline V and J ends were trimmed by 3 bases and 5 bases, with 7 bases remaining between them. This CDR3 contains 11 residues. This receptor was taken from a man aged 40-50 years who had recovered from COVID-19. Sample: PBMCs or T cells enriched from blood (not recorded which). V gene TRBV20-1 combines with J gene TRBJ1-2; D ambiguous. Here the CDR3 reads CSARSEYGYTF. CDR3 bases: TGCAGTGCTAGGTCAGAATATGGCTACACCTTC.